What follows is one T cell receptor beta chain and its context. This specimen comes from a study of blood T cell repertoires in COVID-19. Study-wide context: Donors in the United States, Italy and Spain gave samples during acute or convalescent COVID-19. T cells, B-cell-depleted T cells, or PBMCs supplied cDNA or gDNA.

V was clipped by 5 bases and J by 5 bases, with 15 bases between them. This CDR3 has 14 amino acids. Germline V CDR1 and CDR2: SGHAT, FQNNGV. Sequencing was performed with immunoSEQ multiplex PCR; in TCRdb, only in-frame clones are kept and a portion is missing. The sample lists about 74,000 clones, roughly 70% occurring once. Sequencing was carried out using peripheral blood. The clonotype comes from an older man with acute or convalescent COVID-19. The J gene is TRBJ2-5, the V gene TRBV11-2; unclear D gene. The CDR3 DNA is TGTGCCAGCAGCCCCACACCACCCGGGGAGACCCAGTACTTC. Translation: CASSPTPPGETQYF.